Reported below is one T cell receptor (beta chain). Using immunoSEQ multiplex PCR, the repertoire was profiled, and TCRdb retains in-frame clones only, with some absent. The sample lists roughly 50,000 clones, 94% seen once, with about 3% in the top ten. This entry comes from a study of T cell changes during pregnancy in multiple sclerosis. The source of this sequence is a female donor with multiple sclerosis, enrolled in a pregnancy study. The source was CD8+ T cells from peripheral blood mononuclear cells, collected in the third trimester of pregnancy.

The CDR3 sequence: CASSDYRGITEAFF. CDR3 bases: TGCGCCAGCAGTGACTACAGGGGGATCACTGAAGCTTTCTTT. This sequence joins TRBV10-2 and TRBJ1-1; TRBD1 matches at 8 bases. J gave up 4 bases and V 3 bases, and 4 bases lay outside the gene matches. Per the germline V gene, CDR1 is WSHSY and CDR2 is SAAADI. There are 14 residues in the CDR3.